This T cell receptor (beta chain) was captured in a study of cytomegalovirus exposure and HLA in healthy donors. This CDR3 has 12 residues. The germline V and J ends were trimmed by 2 bases and 5 bases, with 6 bases remaining between them. Germline assignment: CDR1 MNHEY and CDR2 SMNVEV (reference sequence). General study results and limits: In a later analysis, most CMV-associated TCR beta chains appeared HLA-restricted.

PCR employed 60 Vbeta and 13 Jbeta primers. Sequencing was performed with immunoSEQ multiplex PCR; in TCRdb, only in-frame clones are kept and a portion is missing. The data contain about 170,000 clones, approximately 85% of them singletons. On this clone: Its specificity is unknown. The sample has other DNA sequences that encode this CDR3 too.

What was sequenced was PBMCs. The chain has TRBV27 and TRBJ1-2, with D hard to call. The clonotype was recovered from a man between 25 and 39 years old in good health and CMV-seropositive. The CDR3 bases are TGTGCCAGCAGTTTAAGAGGGTATGGCTACACCTTC. It translates to CASSLRGYGYTF.